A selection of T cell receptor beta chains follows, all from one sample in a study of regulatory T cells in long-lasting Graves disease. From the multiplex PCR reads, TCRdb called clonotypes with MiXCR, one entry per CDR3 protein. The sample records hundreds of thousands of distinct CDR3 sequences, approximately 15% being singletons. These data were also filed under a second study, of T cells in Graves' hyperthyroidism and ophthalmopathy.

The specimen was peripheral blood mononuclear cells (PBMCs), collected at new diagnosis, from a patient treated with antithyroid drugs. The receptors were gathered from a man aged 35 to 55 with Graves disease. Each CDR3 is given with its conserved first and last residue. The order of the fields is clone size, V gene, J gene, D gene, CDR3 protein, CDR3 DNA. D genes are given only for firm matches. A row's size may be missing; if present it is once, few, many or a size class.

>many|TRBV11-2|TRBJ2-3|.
CASSLMGGDTQYF
TGTGCCAGCAGCTTAATGGGCGGCGATACGCAGTATTTT
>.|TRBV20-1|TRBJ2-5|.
CSAVPGGSQETQYF
TGCAGTGCTGTACCAGGGGGGTCCCAAGAGACCCAGTACTTC
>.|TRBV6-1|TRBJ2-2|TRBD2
CASSPVGGGGTGELFF
TGTGCCAGCAGTCCCGTTGGCGGGGGGGGGACCGGGGAGCTGTTTTTT
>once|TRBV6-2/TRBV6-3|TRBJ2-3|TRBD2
CASSEWSSGGAADTQYF
TGTGCCAGCAGTGAATGGTCTAGCGGGGGGGCCGCTGATACGCAGTATTTT
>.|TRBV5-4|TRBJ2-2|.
CASSSQTNTGELFF
TGTGCCAGCAGCTCACAGACGAACACCGGGGAGCTGTTTTTT
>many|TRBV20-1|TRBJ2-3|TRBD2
CSASHRTSGTDTQYF
TGCAGTGCTAGCCACCGGACTAGCGGGACAGATACGCAGTATTTT
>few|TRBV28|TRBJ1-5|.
CASSPLGRSNQPQHF
TGTGCCAGCAGTCCACTAGGCCGTAGCAATCAGCCCCAGCATTTT
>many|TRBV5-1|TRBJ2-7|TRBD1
CASSPGMGQALYEQYF
TGCGCCAGCAGCCCGGGTATGGGACAGGCCCTCTACGAGCAGTACTTC
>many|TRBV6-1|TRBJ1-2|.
CASRENRNYGYTF
TGTGCCAGCAGAGAGAACAGGAACTATGGCTACACCTTC
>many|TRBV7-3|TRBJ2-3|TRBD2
CASSLWGTSGGADTQYF
TGTGCCAGCAGCTTATGGGGGACTAGCGGGGGGGCAGATACGCAGTATTTT
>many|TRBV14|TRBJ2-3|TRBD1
CASRGGQGRVTQYF
TGTGCCAGCAGAGGGGGACAGGGTCGAGTTACGCAGTATTTT
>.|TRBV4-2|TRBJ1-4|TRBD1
CATGQGDNEKLFF
TGTGCCACGGGACAGGGAGATAATGAAAAACTGTTTTTT
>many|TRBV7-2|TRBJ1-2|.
CASSQTPYSGYGYTF
TGTGCCAGCAGCCAGACCCCTTATTCGGGTTATGGCTACACCTTC
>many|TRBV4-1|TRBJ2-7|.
CASSRPDSPYEQYF
TGCGCCAGCAGCCGACCCGACAGCCCCTACGAGCAGTACTTC
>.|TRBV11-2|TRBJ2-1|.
CASSRRVGIYNEQFF
TGTGCCAGCAGCAGGAGGGTGGGTATCTACAATGAGCAGTTCTTC
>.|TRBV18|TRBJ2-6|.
CASSPSGSPGANVLTF
TGTGCCAGCTCACCCTCGGGGTCTCCTGGGGCCAACGTCCTGACTTTC
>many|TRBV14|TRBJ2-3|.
CASSPSWSTDTQYF
TGTGCCAGCAGCCCGAGCTGGAGCACAGATACGCAGTATTTT
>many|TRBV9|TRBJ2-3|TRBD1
CASSAAGGSTDTQYF
TGTGCCAGCAGCGCCGCAGGGGGCTCCACAGATACGCAGTATTTT
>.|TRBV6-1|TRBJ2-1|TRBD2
CASRGTSGGGTYNEQFF
TGTGCCAGCAGAGGGACTAGCGGGGGGGGCACCTACAATGAGCAGTTCTTC
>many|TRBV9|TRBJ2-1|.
CASSVFWGPYNEQFF
TGTGCCAGCAGCGTATTCTGGGGGCCCTACAATGAGCAGTTCTTC
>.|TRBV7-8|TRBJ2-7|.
CASSKLAMDYEQYF
TGTGCCAGCAGCAAACTAGCAATGGATTACGAGCAGTACTTC
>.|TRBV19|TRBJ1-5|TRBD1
CASTGTEGQPQHF
TGTGCCAGTACCGGGACAGAAGGTCAGCCCCAGCATTTT
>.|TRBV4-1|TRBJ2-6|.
CASSPRTGKDGANVLTF
TGCGCCAGCAGCCCCCGCACAGGGAAAGATGGGGCCAACGTCCTGACTTTC
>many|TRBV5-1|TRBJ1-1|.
CASSLGVQGQAFF
TGCGCCAGCAGCTTGGGGGTACAGGGACAAGCTTTCTTT
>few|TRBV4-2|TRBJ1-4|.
CASSQERQTNEKLFF
TGTGCCAGCAGCCAAGAGAGACAAACTAATGAAAAACTGTTTTTT
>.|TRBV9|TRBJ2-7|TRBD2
CASSVSGGLFYEQYF
TGTGCCAGCAGCGTAAGCGGGGGGCTCTTCTACGAGCAGTACTTC
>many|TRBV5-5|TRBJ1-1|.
CASSQGPGDSYTEAFF
TGTGCCAGCAGCCAAGGGCCAGGGGACTCGTACACTGAAGCTTTCTTT
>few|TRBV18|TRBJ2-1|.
CASSPTQFNEQFF
TGTGCCAGCTCACCAACGCAGTTCAATGAGCAGTTCTTC
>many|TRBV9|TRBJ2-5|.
CASSRGGRGETQYF
TGTGCCAGCAGCCGAGGGGGTAGGGGTGAGACCCAGTACTTC
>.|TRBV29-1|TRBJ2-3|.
CSVVSYPSTDTQYF
TGCAGCGTTGTATCGTACCCTAGCACAGATACGCAGTATTTT
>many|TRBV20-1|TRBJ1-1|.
CSARTGTKNTEAFF
TGCAGTGCTAGAACCGGGACGAAGAACACTGAAGCTTTCTTT
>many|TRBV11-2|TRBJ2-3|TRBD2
CASTPGVAGGRGTDTQYF
TGTGCCAGCACCCCGGGCGTGGCGGGGGGGCGGGGCACAGATACGCAGTATTTT
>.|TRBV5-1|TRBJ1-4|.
CASSLDSRYEKLFF
TGCGCCAGCAGCTTGGACAGTAGATATGAAAAACTGTTTTTT
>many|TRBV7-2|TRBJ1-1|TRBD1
CASSPSDRHTEAFF
TGTGCCAGCAGCCCCTCGGACAGGCACACTGAAGCTTTCTTT
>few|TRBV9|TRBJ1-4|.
CASSALLGGANEKLFF
TGTGCCAGCAGCGCCCTTCTGGGGGGGGCTAATGAAAAACTGTTTTTT
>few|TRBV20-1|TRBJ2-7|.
CSATDRSSYEQYF
TGCAGTGCTACCGACAGGAGCTCCTACGAGCAGTACTTC
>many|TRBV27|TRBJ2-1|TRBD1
CASSPWDRPSGQFF
TGTGCCAGCAGCCCCTGGGACAGACCGAGCGGGCAGTTCTTC
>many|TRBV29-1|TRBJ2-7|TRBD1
CSVVSSGTGTRAYEQYF
TGCAGCGTCGTGTCCTCCGGGACAGGGACCCGGGCCTACGAGCAGTACTTC
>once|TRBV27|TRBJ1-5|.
CASRAESYSNQPQHF
TGTGCCAGCAGAGCAGAGTCTTATAGCAATCAGCCCCAGCATTTT
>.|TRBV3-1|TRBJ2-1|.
CASSQEGGWDEQFF
TGTGCCAGCAGCCAAGAAGGAGGCTGGGATGAGCAGTTCTTC
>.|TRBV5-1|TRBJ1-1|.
CASSLGVLVNTEAFF
TGCGCCAGCAGCTTGGGGGTCTTGGTGAACACTGAAGCTTTCTTT
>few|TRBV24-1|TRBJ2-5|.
CAIPRDRGQRGAQIKETQYF
TGTGCCATCCCCCGGGACAGGGGCCAGCGGGGGGCCCAGATTAAAGAGACCCAGTACTTC
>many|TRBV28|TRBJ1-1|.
CASGDRQIMNTEAFF
TGTGCCAGCGGTGACAGGCAGATCATGAACACTGAAGCTTTCTTT
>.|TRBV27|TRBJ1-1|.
CASSLYAQPNTEAFF
TGTGCCAGCAGTTTATATGCACAGCCGAACACTGAAGCTTTCTTT
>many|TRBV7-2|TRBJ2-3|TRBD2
CASSPSGGPQYF
TGTGCCAGCAGCCCCAGCGGGGGGCCGCAGTATTTT
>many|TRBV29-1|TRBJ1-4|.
CSVSSDSNEKLFF
TGCAGCGTTAGCTCGGACAGTAATGAAAAACTGTTTTTT
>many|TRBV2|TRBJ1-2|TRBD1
CASSAWDRNYYGYTF
TGTGCCAGCAGTGCGTGGGACAGAAACTACTATGGCTACACCTTC
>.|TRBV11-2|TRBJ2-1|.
CASSSGWEQFF
TGTGCCAGCAGCAGTGGGTGGGAGCAGTTCTTC
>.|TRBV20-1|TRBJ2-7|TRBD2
CSARNSGGAYEQYF
TGCAGTGCTAGAAACAGCGGGGGGGCTTACGAGCAGTACTTC
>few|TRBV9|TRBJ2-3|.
CASSEGGKAQYF
TGTGCCAGCAGCGAGGGGGGTAAGGCGCAGTATTTT
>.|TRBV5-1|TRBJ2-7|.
CASSSFTPGEQYF
TGCGCCAGCAGCTCCTTTACCCCAGGCGAGCAGTACTTC
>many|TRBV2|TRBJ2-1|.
CASSETGMRQFF
TGTGCCAGCAGTGAAACAGGGATGAGGCAGTTCTTC
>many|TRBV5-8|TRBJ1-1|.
CASSSGPWSEAFF
TGTGCCAGCAGCTCCGGACCGTGGAGTGAAGCTTTCTTT
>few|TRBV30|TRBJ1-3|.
CAWRPSSGNTIYF
TGTGCCTGGAGGCCTTCCTCTGGAAACACCATATATTTT
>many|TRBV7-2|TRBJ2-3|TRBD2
CASSRGASGADTQYF
TGTGCCAGCAGCCGGGGCGCTAGCGGGGCGGATACGCAGTATTTT
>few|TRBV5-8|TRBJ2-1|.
CASSLLQGSTYNEQFF
TGTGCCAGCAGCTTGCTGCAAGGGAGTACCTACAATGAGCAGTTCTTC
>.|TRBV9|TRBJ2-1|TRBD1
CASSTPPGRDRGPFNEQFF
TGTGCCAGCAGCACGCCCCCGGGGAGGGACAGGGGCCCCTTCAATGAGCAGTTCTTC
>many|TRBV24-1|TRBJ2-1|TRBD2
CATSDLEAGAFGEQFF
TGTGCCACCAGTGATTTGGAAGCGGGGGCCTTCGGTGAGCAGTTCTTC
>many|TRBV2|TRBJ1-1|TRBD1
CASSKQGGNTEAFF
TGTGCCAGCAGCAAACAGGGGGGAAACACTGAAGCTTTCTTT